A selection of T cell receptor beta chains follows, all from one sample in a study of blood T cell repertoires in COVID-19. Clones were read by immunoSEQ multiplex PCR, and TCRdb kept only the in-frame ones, dropping some. The table lists 90,000 or so clones, roughly nine tenths of them singletons. Source material: peripheral blood. Receptor source: a human donor with active COVID-19. The donor label of this sample is uncertain. The CDR3 runs from the conserved cysteine through the conserved F or W. A D gene is named only where the DNA matches it firmly. Expanded clones are given a class, and other clones once, few, many or no size at all.

j_gene | d_gene | v_gene | abundance | CDR3nt | CDR3aa
TRBJ2-7 | NA | TRBV7-8 | NA | TGTGCCAGCAGCTTAGTTGAGACTGCTTCCTACGAGCAGTACTTC | CASSLVETASYEQYF
TRBJ1-1 | TRBD1 | TRBV19 | NA | TGTGCCAGCTGGACAGGGAGGACTGAAGCTTTCTTT | CASWTGRTEAFF
TRBJ2-5 | TRBD2 | TRBV4-3 | NA | TGCGCCAGCAGCCAGACCCCCGGGCTAGCGGGGGCGAGCGGGACCCAGTACTTC | CASSQTPGLAGASGTQYF
TRBJ2-3 | TRBD2 | TRBV9 | NA | TGTGCCAGCAGCGGGGCGACAACGGGTGAGCGGGGGGGCTATGATACGCAGTATTTT | CASSGATTGERGGYDTQYF
TRBJ2-3 | NA | TRBV6-1 | NA | TGTGCCAGCAGTGAAGATATTCAGGGAATGGTATACACAGATACGCAGTATTTT | CASSEDIQGMVYTDTQYF
TRBJ2-7 | NA | TRBV7-8 | NA | TGTGCCAGCAGCACCGCCAACCTAGAGCAGTACTTC | CASSTANLEQYF
TRBJ1-3 | NA | TRBV6-5 | NA | TGTGCCAGCAGTTCCCTTACAGGTTCTGGAAACACCATATATTTT | CASSSLTGSGNTIYF
TRBJ2-5 | NA | TRBV6-1 | NA | TGTGCCAGCAGTGCAGCCGGGACTTCCCAAGAGACCCAGTACTTC | CASSAAGTSQETQYF
TRBJ2-1 | TRBD2 | TRBV7-2 | NA | TGTGCCAGCACCCCTCGCGAGCGGGGGGCCTACAATGAGCAGTTCTTC | CASTPRERGAYNEQFF
TRBJ1-2 | NA | TRBV5-6 | NA | TGTGCCAGCAGCTTGGGCCGGGACTATGGCTACACCTTC | CASSLGRDYGYTF
TRBJ2-7 | NA | TRBV2 | NA | TGTGCCAGTACCGGGACTTTTTCCTACGAGCAGTACTTC | CASTGTFSYEQYF
TRBJ2-2 | NA | TRBV7-9 | once | TGTGCCAGCAGCTTAGCACTATCGGGTATAGGAACCGGGGAGCTGTTTTTT | CASSLALSGIGTGELFF
TRBJ2-1 | TRBD2 | TRBV27 | NA | TGTGCCAGCAGTTTCGCCGCGGGGGGAGATTACAATGAGCAGTTCTTC | CASSFAAGGDYNEQFF
TRBJ2-3 | TRBD1 | TRBV7-9 | NA | TGTGCCAGCAGCTTCCGGGACAGGGGAACAGATACGCAGTATTTT | CASSFRDRGTDTQYF
TRBJ1-1 | TRBD1 | TRBV2 | NA | TGTGCCAGCAGTGATCCGCCCGTGAGGACAGGAGAAGCTTTCTTT | CASSDPPVRTGEAFF
TRBJ1-1 | NA | TRBV29-1 | NA | TGCAGCGTTAGTACTGAGATGAACACTGAAGCTTTCTTT | CSVSTEMNTEAFF
TRBJ1-2 | NA | TRBV28 | NA | TGTGCCAGCAGTCCCTACTCTGAGTATAATGGCTACACCTTC | CASSPYSEYNGYTF
TRBJ1-1 | TRBD1 | TRBV18 | NA | TGTGCCAGCTCACCACGCGGGACAGAGAACACTGAAGCTTTCTTT | CASSPRGTENTEAFF
TRBJ2-7 | TRBD1 | TRBV28 | NA | TGTGCCAGCAGGCGCGCAGGGGGACAGACCTACGAGCAGTACTTC | CASRRAGGQTYEQYF
TRBJ2-7 | TRBD1 | TRBV29-1 | NA | TGCAGCGGTGGGACAGGGGCCGGGGAGCAGTACTTC | CSGGTGAGEQYF
TRBJ2-3 | TRBD1 | TRBV5-6 | NA | TGTGCCAGCAGCTCACAGGGGGGCACAGATACGCAGTATTTT | CASSSQGGTDTQYF
TRBJ2-7 | NA | TRBV19 | NA | TGTGCCAGTAGTATAACTTTAGTTTCCTACGAGCAGTACTTC | CASSITLVSYEQYF
TRBJ2-7 | TRBD1 | TRBV9 | NA | TGTGCCAGCAGCGAGGGGACAGGGAGCTACGAGCAGTACTTC | CASSEGTGSYEQYF
TRBJ1-1 | NA | TRBV11-2 | NA | TGTGCCAGCAGTTCGAGGCTGAACACTGAAGCTTTCTTT | CASSSRLNTEAFF
TRBJ2-1 | NA | TRBV2 | NA | TGTGCCAGCTCTCGGGGTTTCTCCTACAATGAGCAGTTCTTC | CASSRGFSYNEQFF
TRBJ1-5 | TRBD1 | TRBV6-1 | NA | TGTGCCAGCAGTGGACTAGACAGGGGGCTGGATCAGCCCCAGCATTTT | CASSGLDRGLDQPQHF
TRBJ2-1 | NA | TRBV29-1 | NA | TGCAGCGCCGTATATAGGGGCTACAATGAGCAGTTCTTC | CSAVYRGYNEQFF
TRBJ1-4 | TRBD1 | TRBV4-1 | NA | TGCGCCAGCCAATCCCTCCTTCTCGGGGACAGGAATGAAAAACTGTTTTTT | CASQSLLLGDRNEKLFF
TRBJ2-3 | NA | TRBV7-3 | NA | TGTGCCAGCAGCTTAGAGGGGGGGCCAGATACGCAGTATTTT | CASSLEGGPDTQYF
TRBJ1-6 | NA | TRBV15 | NA | TGTGCCACCAGCAGACCCGAGGACAGCCCTTTTAGCTCCTATAATTCACCCCTCCACTTT | CATSRPEDSPFSSYNSPLHF
TRBJ1-4 | NA | TRBV6-5 | NA | TGTGCCAGCAGTTACGAGACAACAACTAATGAAAAACTGTTTTTT | CASSYETTTNEKLFF
TRBJ1-5 | TRBD1 | TRBV7-3 | few | TGTGCCAGCAGCTCGACCGGGACAGGGGACTCCAATCAGCCCCAGCATTTT | CASSSTGTGDSNQPQHF
TRBJ1-2 | NA | TRBV7-9 | once | TGTGCCAGCAGCTTAGCCCAGGGTACCTATGGCTACACCTTC | CASSLAQGTYGYTF
TRBJ1-2 | NA | TRBV5-3 | once | TGTGCCAGAAGCACTCATGCAGGGGCCTATGGCTACACCTTC | CARSTHAGAYGYTF
TRBJ2-3 | TRBD2 | TRBV5-1 | NA | TGCGCCAGCAGCTTCCCTGGGGAGGGAGAGAGATATAGCGCAGATACGCAGTATTTT | CASSFPGEGERYSADTQYF
TRBJ1-1 | TRBD1 | TRBV19 | NA | TGTGCCAGTAGTGGCGACAGGGGGGAGGACACTGAAGCTTTCTTT | CASSGDRGEDTEAFF